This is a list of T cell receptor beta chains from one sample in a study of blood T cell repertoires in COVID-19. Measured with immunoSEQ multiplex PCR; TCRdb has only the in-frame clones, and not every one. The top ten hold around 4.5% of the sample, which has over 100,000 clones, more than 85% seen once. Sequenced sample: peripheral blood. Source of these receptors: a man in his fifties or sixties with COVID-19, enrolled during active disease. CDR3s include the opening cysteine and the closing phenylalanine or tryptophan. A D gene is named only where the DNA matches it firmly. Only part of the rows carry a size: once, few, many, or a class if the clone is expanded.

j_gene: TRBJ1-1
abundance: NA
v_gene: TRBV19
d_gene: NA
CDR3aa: CASSSFVTEAFF
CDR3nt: TGTGCCAGTAGTTCGTTTGTCACTGAAGCTTTCTTT

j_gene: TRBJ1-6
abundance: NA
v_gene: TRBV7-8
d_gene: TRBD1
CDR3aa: CASTPDRGLSPLHF
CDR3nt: TGTGCCAGCACCCCGGACAGGGGGTTGTCACCCCTCCACTTT

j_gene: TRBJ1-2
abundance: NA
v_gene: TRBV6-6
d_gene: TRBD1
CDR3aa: CASRRFGQGNYGYTF
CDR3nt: TGTGCCTCTCGAAGGTTCGGACAGGGGAACTATGGCTACACCTTC

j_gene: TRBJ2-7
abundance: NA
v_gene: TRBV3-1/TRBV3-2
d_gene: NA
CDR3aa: CASSAGLSYEQYF
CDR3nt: TGTGCCAGCAGCGCAGGACTGAGCTACGAGCAGTACTTC

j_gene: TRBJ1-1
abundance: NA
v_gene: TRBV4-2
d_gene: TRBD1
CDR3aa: CASSHPDRVNTEAFF
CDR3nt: TGTGCCAGCAGCCACCCCGACAGGGTGAACACTGAAGCTTTCTTT

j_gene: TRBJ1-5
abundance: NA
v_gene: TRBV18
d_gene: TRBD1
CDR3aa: CASSLRTGGSSNQPQHF
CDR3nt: TGTGCCAGCTCACTCCGGACAGGGGGATCTAGCAATCAGCCCCAGCATTTT

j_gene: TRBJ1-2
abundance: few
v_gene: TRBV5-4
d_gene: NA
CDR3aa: CASSLEGRGYGYTF
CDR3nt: TGTGCCAGCAGCTTGGAGGGGAGGGGATATGGCTACACCTTC

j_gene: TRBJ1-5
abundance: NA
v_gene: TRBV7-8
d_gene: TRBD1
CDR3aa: CASSLGDRGQPQHF
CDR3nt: TGTGCCAGCAGCTTAGGTGACAGGGGACAGCCCCAGCATTTT

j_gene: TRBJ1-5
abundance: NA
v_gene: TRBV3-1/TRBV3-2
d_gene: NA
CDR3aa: CASSQDQSGLWSGGQPQHF
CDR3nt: TGTGCCAGCAGCCAAGATCAATCAGGGTTATGGTCCGGTGGTCAGCCCCAGCATTTT

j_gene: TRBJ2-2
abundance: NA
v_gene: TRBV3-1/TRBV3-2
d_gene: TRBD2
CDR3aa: CASSQDLGSGGAGELFF
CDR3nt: TGTGCCAGCAGCCAAGATCTTGGTAGCGGGGGGGCCGGGGAGCTGTTTTTT

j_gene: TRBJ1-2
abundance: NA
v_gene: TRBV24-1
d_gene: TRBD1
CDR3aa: CATSEGDSLDGGYTF
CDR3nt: TGTGCCACCAGTGAGGGGGACAGCCTCGATGGTGGCTACACCTTC

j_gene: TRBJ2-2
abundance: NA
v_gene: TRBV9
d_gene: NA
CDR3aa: CASSSTGLPDTGELFF
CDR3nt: TGTGCCAGCAGCTCAACGGGACTCCCGGACACCGGGGAGCTGTTTTTT

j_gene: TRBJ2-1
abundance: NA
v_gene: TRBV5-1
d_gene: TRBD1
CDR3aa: CASSSRQGSPYNEQFF
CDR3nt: TGCGCCAGCAGCTCCAGACAGGGAAGCCCCTACAATGAGCAGTTCTTC

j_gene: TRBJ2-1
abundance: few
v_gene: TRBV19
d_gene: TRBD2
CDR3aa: CASSIRNERGSYNEQFF
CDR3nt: TGTGCCAGTAGTATAAGAAATGAGCGGGGGAGCTACAATGAGCAGTTCTTC

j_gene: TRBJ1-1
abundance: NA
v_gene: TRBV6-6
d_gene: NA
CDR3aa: CASTPPWEPAEAFF
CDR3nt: TGTGCCAGCACCCCCCCCTGGGAGCCGGCAGAAGCTTTCTTT

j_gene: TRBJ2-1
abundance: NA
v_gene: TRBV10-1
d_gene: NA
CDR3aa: CASITCGGYGYNEQFF
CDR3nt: TGCGCCAGCATCACTTGCGGGGGCTACGGCTACAATGAGCAGTTCTTC

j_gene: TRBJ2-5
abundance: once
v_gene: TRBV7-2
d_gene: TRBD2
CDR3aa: CASSWELAGGAQGGTQYF
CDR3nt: TGTGCCAGCAGCTGGGAACTAGCGGGGGGGGCCCAGGGCGGGACCCAGTACTTC

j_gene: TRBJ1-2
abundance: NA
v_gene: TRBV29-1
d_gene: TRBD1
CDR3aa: CSVHTGTVYGYTF
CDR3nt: TGCAGCGTCCACACCGGGACAGTGTATGGCTACACCTTC

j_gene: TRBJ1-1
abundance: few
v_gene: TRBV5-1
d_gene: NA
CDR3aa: CASSPGTRNTEAFF
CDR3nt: TGCGCCAGCAGCCCCGGGACAAGAAACACTGAAGCTTTCTTT

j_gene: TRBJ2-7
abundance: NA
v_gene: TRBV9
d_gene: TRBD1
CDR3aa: CASSAGDRAREQYF
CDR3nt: TGTGCCAGCAGCGCGGGGGACAGGGCGAGAGAGCAGTACTTC

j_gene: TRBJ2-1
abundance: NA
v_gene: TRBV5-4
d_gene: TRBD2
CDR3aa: CASSRGLATDYNEQFF
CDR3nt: TGTGCCAGCAGTCGGGGACTAGCGACCGACTACAATGAGCAGTTCTTC

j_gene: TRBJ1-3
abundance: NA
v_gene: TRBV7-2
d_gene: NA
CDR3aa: CASSLAAGMRNTIYF
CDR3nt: TGTGCCAGCAGCTTAGCGGCAGGGATGCGAAACACCATATATTTT

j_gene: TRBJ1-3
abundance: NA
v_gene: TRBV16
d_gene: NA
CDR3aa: CASSPGTLNTIYF
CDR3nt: TGTGCCAGCAGCCCCGGGACATTAAACACCATATATTTT

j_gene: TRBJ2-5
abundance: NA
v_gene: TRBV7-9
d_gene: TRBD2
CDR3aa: CASGAGEYQETQYF
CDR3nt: TGTGCCAGCGGGGCGGGGGAATACCAAGAGACCCAGTACTTC

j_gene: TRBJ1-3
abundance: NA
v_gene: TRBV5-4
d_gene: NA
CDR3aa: CASSLAQGSKRSGNTIYF
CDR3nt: TGTGCCAGCAGCTTGGCTCAGGGGAGCAAGCGCTCTGGAAACACCATATATTTT

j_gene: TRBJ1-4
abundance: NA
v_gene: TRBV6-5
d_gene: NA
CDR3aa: CASSYAPGEKLFF
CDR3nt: TGTGCCAGCAGTTACGCCCCGGGAGAAAAACTGTTTTTT

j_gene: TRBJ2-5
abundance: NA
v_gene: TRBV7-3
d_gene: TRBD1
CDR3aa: CASSRSGRQGRETQYF
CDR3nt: TGTGCCAGCAGCCGTTCCGGTAGACAGGGTAGGGAGACCCAGTACTTC

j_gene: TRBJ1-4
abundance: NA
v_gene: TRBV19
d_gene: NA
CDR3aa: CASRPPANEKLFF
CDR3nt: TGTGCCAGTAGGCCGCCGGCTAATGAAAAACTGTTTTTT

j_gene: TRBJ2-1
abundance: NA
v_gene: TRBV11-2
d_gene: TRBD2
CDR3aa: CASTPPGSAGDEQFF
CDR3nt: TGTGCCAGCACCCCCCCAGGGTCCGCGGGGGATGAGCAGTTCTTC

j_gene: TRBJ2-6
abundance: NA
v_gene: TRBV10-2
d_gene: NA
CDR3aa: CASSEARRGSGANVLTF
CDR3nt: TGCGCCAGCAGTGAGGCTCGGAGGGGCTCTGGGGCCAACGTCCTGACTTTC

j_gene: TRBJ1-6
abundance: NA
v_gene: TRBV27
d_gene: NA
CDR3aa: CASSPTGSLHSPLHF
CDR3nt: TGTGCCAGCAGTCCGACGGGGTCCCTACATTCACCCCTCCACTTT

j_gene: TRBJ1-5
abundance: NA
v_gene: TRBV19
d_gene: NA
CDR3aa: CASSIQGLVDQPQHF
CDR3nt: TGTGCCAGTAGTATCCAGGGACTGGTCGATCAGCCCCAGCATTTT

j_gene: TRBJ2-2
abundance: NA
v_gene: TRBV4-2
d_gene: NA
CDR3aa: CASSQLRNTGELFF
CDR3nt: TGTGCCAGCAGCCAACTCCGGAACACCGGGGAGCTGTTTTTT

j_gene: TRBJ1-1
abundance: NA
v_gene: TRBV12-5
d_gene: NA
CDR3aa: CASGRTGTEAFF
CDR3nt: TGTGCTAGTGGCAGGACGGGGACTGAAGCTTTCTTT

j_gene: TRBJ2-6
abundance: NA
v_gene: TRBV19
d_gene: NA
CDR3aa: CASNLQGPSGANVLTF
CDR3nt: TGTGCCAGTAATTTGCAGGGGCCATCTGGGGCCAACGTCCTGACTTTC

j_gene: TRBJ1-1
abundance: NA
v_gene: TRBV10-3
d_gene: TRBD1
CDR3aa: CAISERQGGNTEAFF
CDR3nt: TGTGCCATCAGTGAGCGACAGGGTGGGAACACTGAAGCTTTCTTT

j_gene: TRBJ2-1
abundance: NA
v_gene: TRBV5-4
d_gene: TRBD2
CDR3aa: CASSEAGGPVNEQFF
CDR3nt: TGTGCCAGCAGCGAAGCGGGGGGGCCGGTCAATGAGCAGTTCTTC

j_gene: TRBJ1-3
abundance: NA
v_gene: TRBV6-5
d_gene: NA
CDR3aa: CASSYSVQGRNTIYF
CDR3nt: TGTGCCAGCAGTTACTCGGTACAGGGCCGAAACACCATATATTTT

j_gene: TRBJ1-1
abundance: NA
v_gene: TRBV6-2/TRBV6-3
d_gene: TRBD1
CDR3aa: CASSPRGHTEAFF
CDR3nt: TGTGCCAGCAGTCCCAGGGGGCACACTGAAGCTTTCTTT

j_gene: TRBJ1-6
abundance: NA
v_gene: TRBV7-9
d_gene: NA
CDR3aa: CASSPGSNSPLHF
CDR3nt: TGTGCCAGCAGCCCGGGTTCAAATTCACCCCTCCACTTT

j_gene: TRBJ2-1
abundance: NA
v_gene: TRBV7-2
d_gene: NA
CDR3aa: CASSLVLEQFF
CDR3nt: TGTGCCAGCAGCTTAGTACTTGAGCAGTTCTTC